This T cell receptor beta chain is drawn from a study of T cells in Graves' hyperthyroidism and ophthalmopathy. At least ten counts were recorded for this clonotype. RNA transcripts served as the template for amplifying TCR beta CDR3 regions. First-round RT-PCR of the TCR CDR3 relied on the HTBI primer set. MiXCR, run by TCRdb on the multiplex PCR reads, gives a single entry per CDR3 protein. The data show some 620,000 distinct CDR3 sequences, roughly 16% seen once. It was uncontrolled infection, other autoimmune disease, pregnancy or lactation that excluded patients. Germline assignment: CDR1 LNHDA and CDR2 SQIVND (reference sequence). Trimming took 5 bases from V and 4 from J, leaving 17 bases between them. There are 15 residues in the CDR3.

The specimen was blood. This rearrangement joins TRBV19 to TRBJ1-1; tentative D call: TRBD1 (5 bases). This clonotype was obtained from a woman aged 25 to 39 with Graves' hyperthyroidism. The chain's CDR3 is CASSLRQLAGTEAFF. The CDR3, as DNA: TGTGCCAGTAGTCTTCGACAGCTCGCCGGCACTGAAGCTTTCTTT.